This T cell receptor (beta chain) emerged from a study of blood T cells in healthy people across ages. Study-level points and caveats: Measured against age, TCR beta diversity per million T cells decreased in a roughly linear manner. Strongly correlated with naive T cell percentage was TCR beta diversity. Because sorting was not performed, PBMCs prevented conclusive naive versus antigen-experienced comparison. More naive CD4+ cells and higher diversity marked long-lived donors relative to aged donors.

This clonotype was counted a few times. Its antigen is undetermined. The CDR3 totals 17 residues. The germline V gene encodes CDR1 SGHTA and CDR2 FQGNSA. V was pared by 5 bases and J by 1 base, with 11 bases of the junction left unmatched. A J-beta primer mix and a sample-barcoded 5' primer were used in a second PCR of about 7 to 12 cycles. TCRdb ran MiXCR on the 5' RACE reads and lists one entry per CDR3 protein. Here the sample spans around 1,100,000 distinct CDR3 sequences, 35% to 40% being singletons. Sequencing used blood. The receptor comes from a man aged 18 to 30 in good health. The chain employs TRBV7-2 and TRBJ2-3, with TRBD2 identical over 8 bases. The chain's CDR3 is CASSNSPSGRGTDTQYF. DNA for the CDR3: TGTGCCAGCAGCAACTCACCTAGCGGGCGGGGCACAGATACGCAGTATTTT.